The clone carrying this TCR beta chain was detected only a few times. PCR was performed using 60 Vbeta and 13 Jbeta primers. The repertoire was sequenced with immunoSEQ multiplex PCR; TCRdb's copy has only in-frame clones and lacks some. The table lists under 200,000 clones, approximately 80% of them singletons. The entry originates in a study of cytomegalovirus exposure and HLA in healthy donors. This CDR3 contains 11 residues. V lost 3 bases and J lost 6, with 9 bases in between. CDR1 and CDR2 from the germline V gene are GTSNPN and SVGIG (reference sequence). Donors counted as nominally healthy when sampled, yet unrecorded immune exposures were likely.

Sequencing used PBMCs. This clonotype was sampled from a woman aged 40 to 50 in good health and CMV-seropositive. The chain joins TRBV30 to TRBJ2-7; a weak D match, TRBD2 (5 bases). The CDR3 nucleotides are TGTGCCTGGAGCTCCCGGGGCGAGCAGTACTTC. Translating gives CAWSSRGEQYF.